The 32 T cell receptor beta chains below were found in one sample sequenced in a study of shared clonotypes between healthy human individuals. Clones were read by immunoSEQ multiplex PCR, and TCRdb kept only the in-frame ones, dropping some. The repertoire consists of hundreds of thousands of clones, with roughly 73% occurring once and the leading ten covering around 1.8%. The sequencing input was memory CD4+ T cells sorted from blood. Subset in this sample: CD45RA-negative fraction. The source of these receptors is a woman aged 25 to 45 in good health.

This chain links TRBV4-2 with TRBJ2-7, with 7 bases identical to TRBD1. The CDR3 spans 15 residues. J was trimmed by 0 bases and V by 1 base; bases with no gene match: 3. Germline V gene data show CDR1 as LGHNA and CDR2 as YNFKEQ. The CDR3 reads CASSQVGQRSYEQYF. The CDR3 coding sequence is TGTGCCAGCAGCCAAGTGGGACAGCGCTCCTACGAGCAGTACTTC.

This rearrangement joins TRBV29-1 to TRBJ2-7, with 10 bases matching TRBD2. This CDR3 has 16 amino acids. Per germline, CDR1 SQVTM and CDR2 ANQGSEA. Trimming removed 7 bases from V and 5 bases from J; junction bases left unmatched: 17. The DNA for the CDR3 is TGCAGCGCCGGGGGCCCCAGCGGGAGGGGTAGGGACGAGCAGTACTTC. This sequence encodes CSAGGPSGRGRDEQYF.

The chain couples TRBV6-6 to TRBJ2-1; 7 bases agree with TRBD2. This CDR3 is built from 15 residues. The germline V gene encodes CDR1 MNHNY and CDR2 SVGAGI (reference sequence). J was trimmed by 4 bases and V by 6 bases; bases with no gene match: 9. CDR3 loop: CASRNLADAYNEQFF. The CDR3, as DNA: TGTGCCAGCAGGAATCTAGCGGACGCATACAATGAGCAGTTCTTC.

This CDR3 is CASSISRFSYEQYF. The DNA of the CDR3 is TGTGCCAGTAGTATCTCCAGATTCTCCTACGAGCAGTACTTC. V is TRBV19 and J is TRBJ2-7; D not resolved. The V gene lost 3 bases and the J gene lost 0 bases, with 9 bases spanning the gap. This CDR3 has 14 residues. Germline V gene lookup returns CDR1 LNHDA and CDR2 SQIVND (reference sequence).

The chain employs TRBV16 and TRBJ1-5; D is undetermined. Trimming cost V 0 bases and J 7 bases, with 10 bases left between them. Germline V lookup: CDR1 KGHSY, CDR2 FQNENV. This CDR3 is built from 14 residues. CDR3 loop: CASSQSGRGQPQHF. CDR3 DNA: TGTGCCAGCAGCCAATCGGGGAGAGGCCAGCCCCAGCATTTT.

The genes are TRBV4-2 and TRBJ2-1; 11 nucleotides align to TRBD2. V shed 3 bases and J 8 bases; nucleotides not matched to a gene: 6. CDR1 and CDR2 (germline): LGHNA, YNFKEQ. CDR3 length: 15 residues. DNA of the CDR3: TGTGCCAGCAGCCAGATAGCGGGAGGGCCTGATGAGCAGTTCTTC. It yields the protein CASSQIAGGPDEQFF.

This chain links TRBV6-1 with TRBJ2-2; 7 bases align to TRBD1. Germline V gene data show CDR1 as MNHNS and CDR2 as SASEGT. Trimming at V came to 4 bases and at J to 8 bases, leaving 10 bases not matched to a gene. The length of the CDR3 is 15 residues. This chain's CDR3 is CASSARDSLGGELFF. As DNA, the CDR3 is TGTGCCAGCAGTGCCAGGGACAGTTTGGGGGGGGAGCTGTTTTTT.

This chain connects TRBV7-9 to TRBJ2-7, with 7 bases matching TRBD1. Unmatched junction bases numbered 11, after V lost 3 bases and J lost 6 bases. The CDR3 is made up of 15 amino acids. Germline CDR1 SEHNR, CDR2 FQNEAQ (reference sequence). The CDR3 region has the DNA TGTGCCAGCAGCTTGAACAGGGGAATCTCGTCCGAGCAGTACTTC. Translation gives CASSLNRGISSEQYF.

V is TRBV7-8 and J is TRBJ2-7; 15 bases fit TRBD2. Trimming took 5 bases from V and 2 from J; bases not matched to a gene: 1. Germline loops: CDR1 SGHVS, CDR2 FQNEAQ. The CDR3 loop spans 15 amino acids. The CDR3 here is CASSRTSGRAYEQYF. The CDR3, as DNA: TGTGCCAGCAGCCGGACTAGCGGGAGGGCCTACGAGCAGTACTTC.

The genes are TRBV15 and TRBJ2-2; a weak D match, TRBD2 (5 bases). The CDR3 length is 14 residues. The V and J ends lost 0 bases and 8 bases respectively, with 10 bases between them. The germline V gene encodes CDR1 LNHNV and CDR2 YYDKDF (reference sequence). The CDR3 spells CATSRDRGWGELFF. CDR3 nucleotides: TGTGCCACCAGCAGAGATCGGGGTTGGGGGGAGCTGTTTTTT.

This clone was seen a handful of times. CDR3 sequence (DNA): TGTGCCAGCTCACGACCGGGAGATCTCTACAATGAGCAGTTCTTC. Protein: CASSRPGDLYNEQFF. This chain uses TRBV18 with TRBJ2-1; perhaps TRBD2 as D (6 bases). CDR1 KGHSH and CDR2 LQKENI come from the germline V gene. CDR3 size: 15 residues. V was pared by 4 bases and J by 3 bases, with 13 bases between.

The gene calls are TRBV21-1 and TRBJ2-7; the table's D call TRBD1 went unverified against the DNA. TRBV21-1 corresponds to a pseudogene. The CDR3 is made up of 14 amino acids. The CDR3 bases are TGTGCCAGCACCCTGGGACAGGGGTTCTACGAGCAGTACTTC. Translating it yields CASTLGQGFYEQYF.

Only one count was recorded for this clone. The chain combines TRBV10-2 with TRBJ2-3; 12 bases match TRBD1. Germline trimming cut 5 bases from V and 7 bases from J; bases unmatched to any gene: 7. The length of the CDR3 is 15 residues. CDR1 WSHSY and CDR2 SAAADI come from the germline V gene. The CDR3 loop is CASSTPGQGANTQYF. CDR3 nucleotides: TGCGCCAGCAGTACCCCGGGACAGGGGGCGAATACGCAGTATTTT.

The V gene is TRBV7-8, the J gene TRBJ2-2, with 8 nucleotides matching TRBD1. Looked up from germline, CDR1 is SGHVS and CDR2 is FQNEAQ. The CDR3 runs to 18 residues. V lost 3 bases and J lost 3; bases outside the gene matches: 12. CDR3 sequence (DNA): TGTGCCAGCAGCTTCCCCCCAGGGGGCGGCATGGACACCGGGGAGCTGTTTTTT. Translating it yields CASSFPPGGGMDTGELFF.

The chain uses TRBV2 and TRBJ1-2; 7 bases align to TRBD1. J was trimmed by 6 bases and V by 8 bases; bases with no gene match: 12. CDR3 length equals 14 residues. Germline CDR1 SNHLY, CDR2 FYNNEI. CDR3 amino acids: CASAERTTGHGYTF. In DNA form, the CDR3 reads TGTGCCAGCGCGGAAAGGACGACAGGGCATGGCTACACCTTC. The whole variable domain, filled in from reference TRBV2 and TRBJ1-2, reads EPEVTQTPSHQVTQMGQEVILRCVPISNHLYFYWYRQILGQKVEFLVSFYNNEISEKSEIFDDQFSVERPDGSNFTLKIRSTKLEDSAMYFCASAERTTGHGYTFGSGTRLTVV.

The chain combines TRBV12-2 with TRBJ2-7; TRBD1 is taken as the D call from the table, unchecked against the DNA. TRBV12-2 is a known pseudogene. The CDR3 contains 17 residues. The CDR3 DNA reads TGTGCAAGTCGCTTTGGTTCAAACAGCCGGCGAAGCTACGAGCAGTACTTC. Its translation is CASRFGSNSRRSYEQYF.

This chain joins TRBV11-2 and TRBJ2-7; 11 bases fit TRBD1. The V segment lost 3 bases and the J segment 3 bases; nucleotides outside the gene matches: 4. Germline values: CDR1 SGHAT, CDR2 FQNNGV. The length of the CDR3 is 15 residues. CDR3 amino acids: CASSFTGTGGYEQYF. Written as DNA, the CDR3 is TGTGCCAGCAGCTTTACCGGGACAGGGGGCTACGAGCAGTACTTC.

The chain uses TRBV7-9 and TRBJ2-1, with 11 bases lining up with TRBD2. The CDR3 has 17 residues. CDR1 SEHNR and CDR2 FQNEAQ come from the germline V gene (reference sequence). V shed 5 bases and J 10 bases; nucleotides not matched to a gene: 16. The CDR3 sequence: CASSPERGLAGGGEQFF. In nucleotides, the CDR3 is TGTGCCAGCAGCCCAGAACGGGGGCTAGCGGGAGGCGGGGAGCAGTTCTTC.

The V gene is TRBV6-1, the J gene TRBJ1-5; D is possibly TRBD1 (6 bases). Germline V gene lookup returns CDR1 MNHNS and CDR2 SASEGT. The length of the CDR3 is 13 residues. The ends were cut back, 4 bases at V and 7 bases at J, with 11 bases in the middle. CDR3 in amino acids: CASSVGGNQPQHF. The CDR3 DNA reads TGTGCCAGCAGTGTAGGGGGGAACCAGCCCCAGCATTTT.

The chain couples TRBV5-1 to TRBJ2-7; TRBD2 matches at 7 bases. Germline V CDR1 and CDR2: SGHRS, YFSETQ. Trimming at V came to 5 bases and at J to 3 bases, leaving 14 bases not matched to a gene. The CDR3 covers 16 residues. The CDR3 here is CASRQDSGGTSYEQYF. The CDR3 DNA is TGCGCCAGCAGACAAGACTCGGGAGGAACCAGCTACGAGCAGTACTTC. The full variable domain, rest sourced from reference TRBV5-1 and TRBJ2-7, is KAGVTQTPRYLIKTRGQQVTLSCSPISGHRSVSWYQQTPGQGLQFLFEYFSETQRNKGNFPGRFSGRQFSNSRSEMNVSTLELGDSALYLCASRQDSGGTSYEQYFGPGTRLTVT.

The rearrangement joins TRBV7-3 to TRBJ2-1; 9 bases are shared with TRBD2. This CDR3 is 14 amino acids long. The V gene end was trimmed by 5 bases and the J gene end by 7 bases; junction bases not matched to a gene: 6. The germline CDR1 and CDR2 sequences are SGHTA and FQGTGA. CDR3 nucleotide sequence: TGTGCCAGCAGCCCTAGCGGGGCCGGGAATGAGCAGTTCTTC. Encoded protein: CASSPSGAGNEQFF.

Here the CDR3 DNA reads TGTGCCAGCAGCGTTAGTGGACTAGCGGGAGCTTTCAATGAGCAGTTCTTC. The encoded protein is CASSVSGLAGAFNEQFF. The chain uses TRBV7-8 and TRBJ2-1; 13 bases line up with TRBD2. There are 17 residues in the CDR3. CDR1 SGHVS and CDR2 FQNEAQ come from the germline V gene. Unmatched junction bases numbered 10, after V lost 5 bases and J lost 6 bases.

The genes are TRBV15 and TRBJ2-7, with D maybe TRBD1 (5 bases). Germline V gene data show CDR1 as LNHNV and CDR2 as YYDKDF (reference sequence). V lost 2 bases, J lost 2 bases, and 22 bases lay in between. CDR3 length equals 18 residues. This CDR3 is CATSRKRVQGVPPYEQYF. The DNA of the CDR3 is TGTGCCACCAGCAGAAAACGCGTTCAGGGTGTCCCCCCCTACGAGCAGTACTTC.

This chain connects TRBV2 to TRBJ1-2; D is undetermined. This CDR3 is built from 12 residues. Germline V lookup: CDR1 SNHLY, CDR2 FYNNEI. The V end was cut by 6 bases, the J end by 4 bases, with 9 bases between. The CDR3 DNA is TGTGCCAGCAGAGAACTTATCTATGGCTACACCTTC. Its translation: CASRELIYGYTF.

V and J are TRBV5-1 and TRBJ1-5; 10 bases are shared with TRBD1. CDR3 size: 15 residues. Trimming at V came to 4 bases and at J to 5 bases, leaving 6 bases not matched to a gene. Germline assignment: CDR1 SGHRS and CDR2 YFSETQ. The CDR3 coding sequence is TGCGCCAGCAGCGAAGGGGGACAGGGGTATCAGCCCCAGCATTTT. The encoded protein is CASSEGGQGYQPQHF.

The rearrangement uses TRBV7-9 and TRBJ1-4; D is perhaps TRBD1 (5 bases). Trimming cost V 1 base and J 8 bases, with 14 bases left between them. Germline CDR1 reads SEHNR; CDR2 reads FQNEAQ (reference sequence). The CDR3 has 15 amino acids. The CDR3, as DNA: TGTGCCAGCAGCTTAGGGCCGGGGCCGGGAGAAAAACTGTTTTTT. This encodes CASSLGPGPGEKLFF.

This chain joins TRBV30 and TRBJ2-3; 9 bases map to TRBD2. The CDR3 consists of 17 residues. V lost 3 bases to trimming and J lost 2 bases; unmatched junction nucleotides: 12. Germline V gives CDR1 GTSNPN, CDR2 SVGIG (reference sequence). The CDR3 reads CAWRGIVSGRHTDTQYF. The CDR3 DNA reads as TGTGCCTGGAGAGGTATAGTTAGCGGGAGACACACAGATACGCAGTATTTT.

The chain combines TRBV11-2 with TRBJ2-7; no reliable D call. CDR3 length: 11 amino acids. The germline V gene has CDR1 SGHAT and CDR2 FQNNGV. Trimming took 2 bases from V and 7 from J, leaving 6 bases between them. As DNA, the CDR3 is TGTGCCAGCAGCTTAATGGGGGAGCAGTACTTC. Encoded protein: CASSLMGEQYF.

The chain joins TRBV10-3 to TRBJ2-1; 11 bases are a match to TRBD2. Germline CDR1 reads ENHRY; CDR2 reads SYGVKD. The CDR3 extends over 13 amino acids. V shed 6 bases and J 7 bases; nucleotides not matched to a gene: 2. CDR3 DNA: TGTGCCATCAGCACTAGCGGGAGTAATGAGCAGTTCTTC. Protein product: CAISTSGSNEQFF.

This clone was seen a handful of times. The rearrangement uses TRBV5-4 and TRBJ2-5, with 7 bases aligning to TRBD1. CDR1 is SGHNT, CDR2 YYREEE, per germline (reference sequence). J gave up 1 base and V 4 bases, and 4 bases lay outside the gene matches. The CDR3 has 14 residues. CDR3 sequence reads: CASSPGQTQETQYF. The CDR3 DNA follows: TGTGCCAGCAGCCCGGGACAGACCCAAGAGACCCAGTACTTC.

CDR3: CASSQPTGGSPYEQYF. DNA for the CDR3: TGCGCCAGCAGCCAACCCACAGGGGGCAGCCCCTACGAGCAGTACTTC. This sequence joins TRBV4-1 and TRBJ2-7, with TRBD1 matching 9 bases. V dropped 2 bases and J dropped 2; count of bases not matched to a gene: 7. Germline values: CDR1 MGHRA, CDR2 YSYEKL. The CDR3 is 16 residues long.

V usage is TRBV10-3 and J usage is TRBJ1-1, with D unclear. V dropped 3 bases and J dropped 10 bases, with 15 bases sitting between them. This CDR3 region has 13 residues. CDR1 is ENHRY, CDR2 SYGVKD, per germline. The CDR3 nucleotides read TGTGCCATCAGTGACTTGGGAGGATTTCTAGCTTTCTTT. Translation: CAISDLGGFLAFF.